This T cell receptor beta chain is drawn from a study of T-cell reconstitution after alpha-beta-depleted transplantation in children. Unique molecular identifiers were incorporated when the TCRbeta library was constructed. TCRdb reanalysed the PCR reads using MiXCR and keeps one entry per CDR3 protein. The data show 150,000 to 200,000 distinct CDR3 sequences, 11% seen once. Study findings and constraints: After transplant, high TCRbeta diversity at day 60 in some patients arose from surviving recipient T cells and thymic progenitors. Newly produced T cells mostly provided counts and TCRbeta diversity after one year, as hyperexpanded clones declined. Expanded clones from the graft, numbering several hundred, reportedly supplied alpha-beta T cells about two months after transplant.

Many counts were recorded for this clonotype. The antigen remains unidentified. The V and J ends lost 6 bases and 3 bases respectively, with 11 bases between them. CDR3 size: 12 residues. Germline V gives CDR1 DFQATT, CDR2 SNEGSKA (reference sequence). The rearrangement links TRBV20-1 to TRBJ1-2; maybe TRBD1 (6 bases). The TCR originated in a boy younger than 10 with acute myeloid leukemia, due to receive a stem cell transplant. Sequenced material: PBMCs, taken before TCRalphabeta/CD19-depleted stem cell transplant. CDR3 protein: CSAIRTDYGYTF. The CDR3 coding sequence is TGCAGTGCCATTAGGACAGACTATGGCTACACCTTC.